Included here is one T cell receptor (beta chain) sequence, with context. This specimen belongs to a study of blood T cell repertoires in COVID-19. Study summary: Whether acute or convalescent, the COVID-19 samples came from the United States, Italy and Spain. T cells, B-cell-depleted T cells, or PBMCs provided the cDNA or gDNA that served as material.

The V segment lost 6 bases and the J segment 8 bases; nucleotides outside the gene matches: 6. CDR3 length equals 12 residues. Germline lookup yields CDR1 MNHEY and CDR2 SVGAGI. Original handling: The assay estimated nucleated cells by amplifying reference gene primers. TCRdb's table, derived via immunoSEQ multiplex PCR, lists solely in-frame clones and lacks some. D and trimming come from the DNA, and the V and J calls and clone size come from that table. The sample holds about 78,000 clones, 75% to 90% seen once. The chain has TRBV6-5 and TRBJ2-5; 7 positions match TRBD1. The sequenced sample was peripheral blood. This clonotype was sampled from a man aged 55 to 70 with active or convalescent COVID-19. In DNA, the CDR3 is TGTGCCAGCAGACACACAGGGGAAACCCAGTACTTC. Amino acids: CASRHTGETQYF.